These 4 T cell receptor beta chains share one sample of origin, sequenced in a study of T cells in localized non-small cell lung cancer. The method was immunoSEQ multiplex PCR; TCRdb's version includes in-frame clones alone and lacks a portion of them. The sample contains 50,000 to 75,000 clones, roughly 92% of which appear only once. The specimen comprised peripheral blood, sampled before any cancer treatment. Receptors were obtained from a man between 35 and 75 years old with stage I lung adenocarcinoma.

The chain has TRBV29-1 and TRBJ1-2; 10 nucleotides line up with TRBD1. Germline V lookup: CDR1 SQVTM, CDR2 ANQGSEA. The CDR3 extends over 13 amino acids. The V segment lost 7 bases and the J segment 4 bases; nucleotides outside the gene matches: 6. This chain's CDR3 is CSAETGGGYGYTF. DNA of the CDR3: TGCAGCGCAGAGACAGGGGGCGGCTATGGCTACACCTTC. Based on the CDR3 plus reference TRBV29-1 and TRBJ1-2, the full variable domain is SAVISQKPSRDICQRGTSLTIQCQVDSQVTMMFWYRQQPGQSLTLIATANQGSEATYESGFVIDKFPISRPNLTFSTLTVSNMSPEDSSIYLCSAETGGGYGYTFGSGTRLTVV.

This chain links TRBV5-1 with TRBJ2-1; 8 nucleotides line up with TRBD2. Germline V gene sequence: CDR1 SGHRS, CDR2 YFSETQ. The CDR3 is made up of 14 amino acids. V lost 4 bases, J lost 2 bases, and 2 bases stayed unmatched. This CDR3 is CASSPTSAYNEQFF. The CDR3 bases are TGCGCCAGCAGCCCGACTAGCGCCTACAATGAGCAGTTCTTC.

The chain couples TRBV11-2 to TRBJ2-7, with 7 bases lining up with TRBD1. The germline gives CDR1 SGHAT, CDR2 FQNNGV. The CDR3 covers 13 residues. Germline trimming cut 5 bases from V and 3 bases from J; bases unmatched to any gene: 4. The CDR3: CASSLRQGYEQYF. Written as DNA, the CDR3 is TGTGCCAGCAGCCTAAGACAGGGCTACGAGCAGTACTTC.

CDR3 coding DNA: TGTGCCAGCACGGTGGTGGGCAAGGAGCAGTTCTTC. Protein: CASTVVGKEQFF. The V and J genes are TRBV7-2 and TRBJ2-1; D is unclear. The CDR3 loop spans 12 amino acids. Trimming cost V 7 bases and J 10 bases, with 14 bases left between them. Germline V gene sequence: CDR1 SGHTA, CDR2 FQGNSA.